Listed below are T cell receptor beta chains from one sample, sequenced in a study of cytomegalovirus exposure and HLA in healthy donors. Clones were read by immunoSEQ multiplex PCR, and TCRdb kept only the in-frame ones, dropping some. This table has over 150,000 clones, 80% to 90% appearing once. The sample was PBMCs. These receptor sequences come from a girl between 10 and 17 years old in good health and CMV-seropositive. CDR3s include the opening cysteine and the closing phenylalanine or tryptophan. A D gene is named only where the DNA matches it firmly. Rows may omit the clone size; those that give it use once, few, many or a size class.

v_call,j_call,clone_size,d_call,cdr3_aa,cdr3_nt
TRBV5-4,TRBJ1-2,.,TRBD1,CASSLGGGDRVFGYTF,TGTGCCAGCAGCCTGGGGGGAGGGGACAGGGTGTTCGGCTACACCTTC
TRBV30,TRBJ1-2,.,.,CAWNEQGYYGYTF,TGTGCCTGGAATGAACAGGGATACTATGGCTACACCTTC
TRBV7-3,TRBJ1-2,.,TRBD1,CASSAGQNYGYTF,TGTGCCAGCAGCGCGGGACAGAACTATGGCTACACCTTC
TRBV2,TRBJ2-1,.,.,CASSEVRGLGNEQFF,TGTGCCAGCAGTGAAGTTAGGGGCCTCGGCAATGAGCAGTTCTTC
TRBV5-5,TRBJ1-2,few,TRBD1,CASSLGWTGGYGYTF,TGTGCCAGCAGCTTGGGGTGGACAGGGGGCTATGGCTACACCTTC
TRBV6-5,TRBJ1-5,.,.,CASARDRDQPQHF,TGTGCCAGCGCAAGAGATAGAGATCAGCCCCAGCATTTT
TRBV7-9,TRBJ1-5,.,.,CASSSGKQPQHF,TGTGCCAGCAGCTCCGGTAAGCAGCCCCAGCATTTT
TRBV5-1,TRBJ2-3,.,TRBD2,CASSAAASGGLSTDTQYF,TGCGCCAGCAGCGCAGCGGCGAGCGGGGGGCTAAGCACAGATACGCAGTATTTT
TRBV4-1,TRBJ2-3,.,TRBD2,CASSQVVSGGGDTQYF,TGCGCCAGCAGCCAAGTCGTTAGCGGGGGTGGAGATACGCAGTATTTT
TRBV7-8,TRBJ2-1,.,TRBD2,CASSTRLANEQFF,TGTGCCAGCAGCACCCGACTAGCAAATGAGCAGTTCTTC
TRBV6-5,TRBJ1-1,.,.,CASSPRENTEAFF,TGTGCCAGCAGTCCGCGGGAAAACACTGAAGCTTTCTTT
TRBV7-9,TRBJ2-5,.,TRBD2,CASSLRLAVETQYF,TGTGCCAGCAGCTTACGGCTAGCGGTAGAGACCCAGTACTTC
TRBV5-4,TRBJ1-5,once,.,CASSLAGGDPPRGGEQPQHF,TGTGCCAGCAGCTTGGCCGGGGGGGATCCACCCCGGGGAGGAGAGCAGCCCCAGCATTTT
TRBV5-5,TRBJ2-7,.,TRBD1,CASSLLGDRVNYEQYF,TGTGCCAGCAGCCTGTTGGGTGACAGGGTAAACTACGAGCAGTACTTC
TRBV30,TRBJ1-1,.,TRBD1,CAWSSTGVNTEAFF,TGTGCCTGGAGTTCGACAGGGGTGAACACTGAAGCTTTCTTT
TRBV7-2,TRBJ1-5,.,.,CASSLSGVLSNQPQHF,TGTGCCAGCAGCTTAAGCGGGGTGCTAAGCAATCAGCCCCAGCATTTT
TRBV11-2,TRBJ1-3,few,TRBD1,CASSLTQGTENTIYF,TGTGCCAGCAGCTTAACACAGGGGACTGAAAACACCATATATTTT
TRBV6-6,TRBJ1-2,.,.,CATTPVGGGYTF,TGTGCCACCACCCCAGTGGGGGGTGGCTACACCTTC
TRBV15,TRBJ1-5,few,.,CATSREGGYSNQPQHF,TGTGCCACCAGCAGAGAGGGGGGGTATAGCAATCAGCCCCAGCATTTT
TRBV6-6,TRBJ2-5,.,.,CASSYGPDQETQYF,TGTGCCAGCAGTTACGGGCCAGACCAAGAGACCCAGTACTTC
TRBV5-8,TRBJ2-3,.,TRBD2,CASSSGLAGGIRDTQYF,TGTGCCAGCAGCTCAGGACTAGCGGGGGGCATTAGGGATACGCAGTATTTT
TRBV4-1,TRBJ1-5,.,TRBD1,CASSQLSGQGGQPQHF,TGCGCCAGCAGCCAATTAAGTGGACAGGGGGGCCAGCCCCAGCATTTT
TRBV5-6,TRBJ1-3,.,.,CASSLRGTHSGNTIYF,TGTGCCAGCAGCTTACGGGGGACTCACTCTGGAAACACCATATATTTT
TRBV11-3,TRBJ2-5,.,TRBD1,CASSFGLGQGERETQYF,TGTGCCAGCAGCTTTGGCTTGGGACAGGGGGAGAGAGAGACCCAGTACTTC
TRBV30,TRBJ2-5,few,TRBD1,CAWSPGQGSGETQYF,TGTGCCTGGAGCCCTGGACAGGGAAGCGGAGAGACCCAGTACTTC
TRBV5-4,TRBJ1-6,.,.,CASSYTTGSGNSPLHF,TGTGCCAGCAGTTATACTACAGGGTCGGGTAATTCACCCCTCCACTTT
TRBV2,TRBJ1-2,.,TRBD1,CASSRDRGSHGYTF,TGTGCCAGCAGTAGGGACAGGGGGTCTCACGGCTACACCTTC
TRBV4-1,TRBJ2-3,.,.,CASSPPGVHDTDTQYF,TGCGCCAGCAGCCCTCCGGGAGTACATGACACAGATACGCAGTATTTT
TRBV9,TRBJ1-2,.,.,CASSGTDYGYTF,TGTGCCAGCAGCGGTACAGATTATGGCTACACCTTC
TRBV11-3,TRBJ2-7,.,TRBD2,CASSLGASGEYEQYF,TGTGCCAGCAGCTTAGGGGCTAGCGGGGAGTACGAGCAGTACTTC
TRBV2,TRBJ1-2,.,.,CASSETSSFNYGYTF,TGTGCCAGCTCCGAGACCAGTAGCTTTAACTATGGCTACACCTTC
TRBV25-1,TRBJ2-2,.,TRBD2,CASSGTSGNTGELFF,TGTGCCAGCAGTGGGACTAGCGGGAACACCGGGGAGCTGTTTTTT